This is a list of T cell receptor beta chains from one sample in a study of blood T cell repertoires in COVID-19. Clones were read by immunoSEQ multiplex PCR, and TCRdb kept only the in-frame ones, dropping some. Among approximately 260,000 clones listed, 65% to 80% were seen once. Sequenced input: peripheral blood. These TCRs come from a woman in her thirties or forties with active or convalescent COVID-19. The CDR3 runs from the conserved cysteine through the conserved F or W. D genes are given only for firm matches. Rows give clone size only sometimes, using once, few, many, or a class for an expanded clone.

j_call	d_call	v_call	clone_size	cdr3_nt	cdr3_aa
TRBJ2-3	NA	TRBV4-1	NA	TGCGCCAGCAGCGGGAGGGGACACCGGAGCACAGATACGCAGTATTTT	CASSGRGHRSTDTQYF
TRBJ2-2	TRBD2	TRBV6-5	NA	TGTGCCAGCACACTAGCGGAGAACACCGGGGAGCTGTTTTTT	CASTLAENTGELFF
TRBJ1-1	NA	TRBV9	NA	TGTGCCAGCAGCCCCCGGGGTGGGGTCGCGACTTTCTTT	CASSPRGGVATFF
TRBJ1-2	TRBD1	TRBV11-2	few	TGTGCCAGCAGCCCGGGAGGACAGGGGGCGGTAAACTATGGCTACACCTTC	CASSPGGQGAVNYGYTF
TRBJ1-4	TRBD1	TRBV6-5	NA	TGTGCCAGCAGTTACACAGACAGGGGGATAAGTGAAAAACTGTTTTTT	CASSYTDRGISEKLFF
TRBJ2-1	TRBD1	TRBV7-9	NA	TGTGCCAGCAGCCCCGGACAGGGGAGACTACTGAGCTCCTACAATGAGCAGTTCTTC	CASSPGQGRLLSSYNEQFF
TRBJ1-2	NA	TRBV4-2	NA	TGTGCCAGCAGCCAAGAACAGGATTTCCTCTATGGCTACACCTTC	CASSQEQDFLYGYTF
TRBJ1-3	TRBD1	TRBV5-1	once	TGCGCCAGCAGCCCTACAGGGGGATCAGGAAACACCATATATTTT	CASSPTGGSGNTIYF
TRBJ2-1	TRBD2	TRBV7-9	NA	TGTGCCAGCAGCCCCGGCTCGGGCGGGGGGGGGAATGAGCAGTTCTTC	CASSPGSGGGGNEQFF
TRBJ2-3	NA	TRBV9	NA	TGTGCCAGCAGCGTAGTGGCAACACCTAGCACAGATACGCAGTATTTT	CASSVVATPSTDTQYF
TRBJ2-2	NA	TRBV10-1	NA	TGCGCCAGCAGCGGGGCGAACACCGGGGAGCTGTTTTTT	CASSGANTGELFF
TRBJ2-5	TRBD2	TRBV3-1/TRBV3-2	NA	TGTGCCAGCAGCCACTGGGGACTAGCGGGGGCCAGGTACCAAGAGACCCAGTACTTC	CASSHWGLAGARYQETQYF
TRBJ1-5	NA	TRBV7-6	NA	TGTGCCAGCAGCAAGAGCGGGCCCCAGCATTTT	CASSKSGPQHF
TRBJ1-1	TRBD1	TRBV18	NA	TGTGCCAGCTCACGGTGGGACAGGAACACTGAAGCTTTCTTT	CASSRWDRNTEAFF
TRBJ1-4	TRBD1	TRBV20-1	few	TGCAGTGCTAGTAATTCGGGGACAGGGGATGAAAAACTGTTTTTT	CSASNSGTGDEKLFF
TRBJ1-1	NA	TRBV5-5	NA	TGTGCCAGCAGCTTGGGCGACGGGATAGCGAACACTGAAGCTTTCTTT	CASSLGDGIANTEAFF
TRBJ2-7	TRBD2	TRBV11-2	few	TGTGCCAGCAGCTTAGGGGGGAGGGGCTCCACCGCGGGGGAGCAGTACTTC	CASSLGGRGSTAGEQYF
TRBJ2-4	NA	TRBV23-1	NA	TGCGCCAGCAGTCTGCGATGGGCCAAAAACATTCAGTACTTC	CASSLRWAKNIQYF
TRBJ1-1	NA	TRBV18	NA	TGTGCCAGCTTCGCCAATCCCCCGGGGACTGAAGCTTTCTTT	CASFANPPGTEAFF
TRBJ2-1	TRBD2	TRBV7-9	NA	TGTGCCAGCAGCTTAACTAGCGCTCACAATGAGCAGTTCTTC	CASSLTSAHNEQFF
TRBJ1-5	NA	TRBV23-1	NA	TGCGCCAGCGGTGACAGTAGCAATCAGCCCCAGCATTTT	CASGDSSNQPQHF
TRBJ1-4	TRBD1	TRBV3-1/TRBV3-2	NA	TGTGCCAGCAGCCACGAGAGGGGACAGGGGTATGAAAAACTGTTTTTT	CASSHERGQGYEKLFF
TRBJ1-2	TRBD1	TRBV5-1	NA	TGCGCCAGCAGCCCCTCAACACAGGGGGCGGTCTATGGCTACACCTTC	CASSPSTQGAVYGYTF
TRBJ2-2	NA	TRBV2	NA	TGTGCCAGCAGTGTAGGGGACACCGGGGAGCTGTTTTTT	CASSVGDTGELFF
TRBJ2-1	TRBD2	TRBV7-8	NA	TGTGCCAGCAGCCCTCCGACTAGCGGGGGGGATTACAATGAGCAGTTCTTC	CASSPPTSGGDYNEQFF
TRBJ1-6	NA	TRBV7-9	NA	TGTGCCAGCAGCAGGAGCTCCTATAATTCACCCCTCCACTTT	CASSRSSYNSPLHF
TRBJ1-5	NA	TRBV2	few	TGTGCCAGCAGTGAAAGCAATAGCAATCAGCCCCAGCATTTT	CASSESNSNQPQHF
TRBJ2-7	NA	TRBV19	few	TGTGCCAGTAGTATTTCGGGTAGCTCCTACGAGCAGTACTTC	CASSISGSSYEQYF
TRBJ1-1	TRBD1	TRBV7-3	NA	TGTGCCAGCAGCCCCGGGACAGGAGCCACTGAAGCTTTCTTT	CASSPGTGATEAFF
TRBJ1-6	TRBD1	TRBV19	once	TGTGCCACGCAAGGACAGGGCGGGATTTCACCCCTCCACTTT	CATQGQGGISPLHF
TRBJ1-1	NA	TRBV10-3	few	TGTGCCATCAGCCCCAGGGAGGCGAACACTGAAGCTTTCTTT	CAISPREANTEAFF
TRBJ2-1	NA	TRBV4-2	NA	TGTGCCAGCAGCCGACTATTATACAATGAGCAGTTCTTC	CASSRLLYNEQFF
TRBJ2-7	TRBD2	TRBV11-2	NA	TGTGCCAGCAGTTACGGAGCGGGGGGGACGTACGAGCAGTACTTC	CASSYGAGGTYEQYF
TRBJ2-3	NA	TRBV19	NA	TGTGCCAGTACAGGCGGGCCTTTAACAGATACGCAGTATTTT	CASTGGPLTDTQYF
TRBJ2-1	TRBD2	TRBV18	NA	TGTGCCAGCTCACCACCGATCCTAGCGGGGGGGCAGAATGAGCAGTTCTTC	CASSPPILAGGQNEQFF
TRBJ1-2	NA	TRBV20-1	NA	TGCAGTGCTAGTGGGGTTAGGGGCGGTGGCTACACCTTC	CSASGVRGGGYTF
TRBJ2-7	TRBD1	TRBV27	NA	TGTGCCAGCAGTTTTTTCAGGGACAGCTACGAGCAGTACTTC	CASSFFRDSYEQYF
TRBJ1-5	NA	TRBV11-2	NA	TGTGCCAGCAGCTCAACGGGGGGTAATCAGCCCCAGCATTTT	CASSSTGGNQPQHF
TRBJ2-7	NA	TRBV5-6	NA	TGTGCCAGCAGCACAGCCTACGAGCAGTACTTC	CASSTAYEQYF
TRBJ1-2	TRBD1	TRBV30	NA	TGTGCCTGGAGCCCGGGACAGGGGGTTCGGGGCTACACCTTC	CAWSPGQGVRGYTF
TRBJ1-6	TRBD1	TRBV5-1	NA	TGCGCCAGCAGCTTGAGGGACAGTATCTATAATTCACCCCTCCACTTT	CASSLRDSIYNSPLHF
TRBJ2-7	TRBD1	TRBV6-5	NA	TGTGCCAGCAGTTTTTCAGAGGACAGGGGGTTGGGCGAGCAGTACTTC	CASSFSEDRGLGEQYF
TRBJ2-1	NA	TRBV9	NA	TGTGCCAGCAGCGTAGTGGTCGGGGGCAATGAGCAGTTCTTC	CASSVVVGGNEQFF
TRBJ1-1	NA	TRBV18	NA	TGTGCCAGCTCGGGGGGGAACACTGAAGCTTTCTTT	CASSGGNTEAFF
TRBJ2-6	NA	TRBV19	NA	TGTGCCAGTAGTCCGGATGCTACAGGTCTCTTCTCTGGGGCCAACGTCCTGACTTTC	CASSPDATGLFSGANVLTF
TRBJ1-2	NA	TRBV5-6	few	TGTGCCAGCAGCTTGGACAGGGGCTACACCTTC	CASSLDRGYTF
TRBJ1-6	TRBD1	TRBV2	NA	TGTGCCAGCAGTGAACTAGGGACAGGGAGGGCTTCCTATAATTCACCCCTCCACTTT	CASSELGTGRASYNSPLHF
TRBJ1-5	NA	TRBV21-1	NA	TGTGCCAGCAGCAAAGGGTTGACAGGGGTGACCAATCAGCCCCAGCATTTT	CASSKGLTGVTNQPQHF
TRBJ1-4	TRBD1	TRBV28	few	TGTGCCAGCAGTCTACTACCCGGACAGGGGGCGCCAACTAATGAAAAACTGTTTTTT	CASSLLPGQGAPTNEKLFF
TRBJ2-1	TRBD2	TRBV7-3	NA	TGTGCCAGCGCAGCGGGGGGATACAATGAGCAGTTCTTC	CASAAGGYNEQFF